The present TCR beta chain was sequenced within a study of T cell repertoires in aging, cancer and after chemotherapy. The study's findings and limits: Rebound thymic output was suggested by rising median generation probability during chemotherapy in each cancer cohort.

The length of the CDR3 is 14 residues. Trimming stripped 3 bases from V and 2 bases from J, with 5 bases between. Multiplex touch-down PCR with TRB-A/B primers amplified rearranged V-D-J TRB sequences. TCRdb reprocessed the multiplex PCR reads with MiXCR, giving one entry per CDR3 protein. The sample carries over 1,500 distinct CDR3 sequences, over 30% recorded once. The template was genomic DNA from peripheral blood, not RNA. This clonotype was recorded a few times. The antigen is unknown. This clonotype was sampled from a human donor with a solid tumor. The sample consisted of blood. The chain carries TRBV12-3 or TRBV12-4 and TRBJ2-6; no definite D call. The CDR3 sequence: CASSFGPGANVLTF. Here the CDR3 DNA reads TGTGCCAGCAGTTTTGGACCTGGGGCCAACGTCCTGACTTTC.